This T cell receptor (beta chain) was sequenced in a study of blood T cell repertoires in COVID-19. Background on the study: Specimens from acute and convalescent COVID-19 originated in the United States, Italy and Spain. Sources were T cells, B-cell-depleted T cells, or PBMCs; the material itself was cDNA or gDNA.

Germline CDR1 SNHLY, CDR2 FYNNEI. Between the trimmed V and J ends, which lost 4 bases and 0 bases, there was a span of 13 bases. The length of the CDR3 is 17 residues. Clinical histories supplied by participants themselves formed the basis of cohort assignment. Source study methods: How many nucleated cells were present was estimated from reference gene primer amplification. TCRdb's copy holds only in-frame clones and misses some; the assay was immunoSEQ multiplex PCR. V and J calls and clone size are given by that table; D and trimming were obtained from the DNA. In the table there are about 160,000 clones, around 80% of which are singletons.

V and J are TRBV2 and TRBJ1-6; D call uncertain. The receptor's source is a man aged 35 to 55 who had recovered from COVID-19. The sequenced sample was PBMCs or T cells enriched from blood (not recorded which). The CDR3 DNA follows: TGTGCCAGCAGTGGAGGGCCCGGGAGCTCCTATAATTCACCCCTCCACTTT. It yields the protein CASSGGPGSSYNSPLHF.